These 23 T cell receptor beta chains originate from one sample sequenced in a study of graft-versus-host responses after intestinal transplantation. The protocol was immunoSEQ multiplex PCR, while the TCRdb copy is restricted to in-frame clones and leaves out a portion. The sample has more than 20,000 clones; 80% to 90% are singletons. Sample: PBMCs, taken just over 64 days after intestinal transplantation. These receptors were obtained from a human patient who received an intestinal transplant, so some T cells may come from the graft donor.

CDR3 bases: TGTGCCAGCAGCTTAGTAGAGGGATACGGGGAGCTGTTTTTT. Protein: CASSLVEGYGELFF. This chain joins TRBV7-2 and TRBJ2-2; the D gene is possibly TRBD2 (5 bases). Trimming cost V 1 base and J 7 bases, with 10 bases left between them. The CDR3 extends over 14 amino acids. Germline V lookup: CDR1 SGHTA, CDR2 FQGNSA.

The CDR3 region has the DNA TGCGCCAGCAGCTTGGGGGGGTTAACTGAAGCTTTCTTT. Its translation is CASSLGGLTEAFF. The genes are TRBV5-1 and TRBJ1-1; a possible D gene is TRBD1 (5 bases). The germline gives CDR1 SGHRS, CDR2 YFSETQ. The CDR3 has 13 residues. V was trimmed by 0 bases and J by 5 bases, leaving 8 bases between them. The full variable domain, in which reference TRBV5-1 and TRBJ1-1 provide the parts outside the CDR3, is KAGVTQTPRYLIKTRGQQVTLSCSPISGHRSVSWYQQTPGQGLQFLFEYFSETQRNKGNFPGRFSGRQFSNSRSEMNVSTLELGDSALYLCASSLGGLTEAFFGQGTRLTVV.

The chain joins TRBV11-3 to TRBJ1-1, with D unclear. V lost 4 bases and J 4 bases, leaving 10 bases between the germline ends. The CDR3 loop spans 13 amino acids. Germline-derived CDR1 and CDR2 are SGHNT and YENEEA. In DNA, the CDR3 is TGTGCCAGCAGCTCGGGCCCGGGCACTGAAGCTTTCTTT. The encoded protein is CASSSGPGTEAFF.

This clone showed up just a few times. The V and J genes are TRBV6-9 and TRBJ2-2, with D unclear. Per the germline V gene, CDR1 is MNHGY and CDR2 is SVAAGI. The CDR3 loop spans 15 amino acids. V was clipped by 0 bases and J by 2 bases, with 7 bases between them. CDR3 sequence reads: CASSYSRPNTGELFF. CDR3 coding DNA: TGTGCCAGCAGTTATTCAAGGCCCAACACCGGGGAGCTGTTTTTT.

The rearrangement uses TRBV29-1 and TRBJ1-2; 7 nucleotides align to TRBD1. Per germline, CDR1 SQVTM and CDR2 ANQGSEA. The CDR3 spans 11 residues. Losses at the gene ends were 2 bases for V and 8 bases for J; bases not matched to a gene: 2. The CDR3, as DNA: TGCAGCGTTGAATCCAGGGGGGGCTACACCTTC. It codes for CSVESRGGYTF.

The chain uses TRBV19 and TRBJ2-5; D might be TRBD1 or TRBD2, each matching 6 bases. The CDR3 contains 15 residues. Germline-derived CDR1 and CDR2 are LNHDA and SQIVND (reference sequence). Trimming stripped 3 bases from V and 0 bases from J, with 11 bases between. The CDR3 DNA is TGTGCCAGTAGTATGTGGGGGGCAAACCAAGAGACCCAGTACTTC. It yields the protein CASSMWGANQETQYF.

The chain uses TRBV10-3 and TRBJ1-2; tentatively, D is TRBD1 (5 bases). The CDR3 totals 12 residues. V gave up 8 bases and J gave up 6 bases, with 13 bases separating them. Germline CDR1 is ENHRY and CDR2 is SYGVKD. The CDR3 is CAISVGTDGYTF. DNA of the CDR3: TGTGCCATCTCGGTCGGGACGGATGGCTACACCTTC.

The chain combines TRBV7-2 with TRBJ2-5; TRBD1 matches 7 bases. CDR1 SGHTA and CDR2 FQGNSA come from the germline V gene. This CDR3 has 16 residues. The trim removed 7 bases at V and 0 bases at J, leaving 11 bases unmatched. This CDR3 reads CASTPRTGTDQETQYF. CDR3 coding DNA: TGTGCCAGCACTCCCCGGACCGGGACAGACCAAGAGACCCAGTACTTC.

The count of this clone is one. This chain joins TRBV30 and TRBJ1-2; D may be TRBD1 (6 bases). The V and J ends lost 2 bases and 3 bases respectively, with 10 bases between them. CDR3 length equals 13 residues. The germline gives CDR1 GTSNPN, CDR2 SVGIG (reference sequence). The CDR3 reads CAWSRGGDYGYTF. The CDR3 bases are TGTGCCTGGAGTAGAGGGGGGGACTATGGCTACACCTTC.

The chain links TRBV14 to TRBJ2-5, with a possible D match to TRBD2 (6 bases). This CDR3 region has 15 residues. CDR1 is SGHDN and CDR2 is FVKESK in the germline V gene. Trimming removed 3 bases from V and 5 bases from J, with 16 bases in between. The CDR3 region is CASSQPGLWGETQYF. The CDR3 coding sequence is TGTGCCAGCAGCCAGCCGGGACTTTGGGGGGAGACCCAGTACTTC.

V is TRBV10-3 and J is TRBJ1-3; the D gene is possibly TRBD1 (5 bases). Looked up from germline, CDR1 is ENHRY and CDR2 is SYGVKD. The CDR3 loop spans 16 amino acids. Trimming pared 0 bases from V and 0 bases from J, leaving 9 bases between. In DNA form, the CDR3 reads TGTGCCATCAGTGAGTCGTGGGGCAGCTCTGGAAACACCATATATTTT. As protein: CAISESWGSSGNTIYF.

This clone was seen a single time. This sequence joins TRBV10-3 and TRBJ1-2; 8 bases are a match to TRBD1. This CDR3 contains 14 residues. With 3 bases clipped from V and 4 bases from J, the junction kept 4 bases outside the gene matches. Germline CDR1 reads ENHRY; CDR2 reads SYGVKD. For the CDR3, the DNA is TGTGCCATCAGTGACGGACAGGGAGGCTATGGCTACACCTTC. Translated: CAISDGQGGYGYTF.

CDR3 residues: CASASGTYSTGELFF. For the CDR3, the DNA is TGTGCCAGCGCCTCCGGGACATACAGTACCGGGGAGCTGTTTTTT. The genes are TRBV28 and TRBJ2-2, with TRBD1 as a possible D gene (6 bases). The CDR3 has 15 amino acids. The V and J ends lost 8 bases and 5 bases respectively, with 18 bases between them. Germline V gene sequence: CDR1 MDHEN, CDR2 SYDVKM.

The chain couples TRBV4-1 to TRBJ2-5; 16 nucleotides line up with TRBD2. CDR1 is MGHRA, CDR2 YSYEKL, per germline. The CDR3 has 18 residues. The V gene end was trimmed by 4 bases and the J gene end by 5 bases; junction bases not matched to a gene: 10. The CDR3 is CASSPTGTSGGAQETQYF. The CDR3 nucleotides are TGCGCCAGCAGCCCTACCGGGACTAGCGGGGGGGCCCAGGAGACCCAGTACTTC.

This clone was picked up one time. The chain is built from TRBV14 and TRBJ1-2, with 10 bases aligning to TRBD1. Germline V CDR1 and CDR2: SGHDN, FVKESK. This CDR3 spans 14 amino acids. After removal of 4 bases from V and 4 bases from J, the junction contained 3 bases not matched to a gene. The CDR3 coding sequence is TGTGCCAGCAGCCGAGGACAGGGGGGCTATGGCTACACCTTC. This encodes CASSRGQGGYGYTF.

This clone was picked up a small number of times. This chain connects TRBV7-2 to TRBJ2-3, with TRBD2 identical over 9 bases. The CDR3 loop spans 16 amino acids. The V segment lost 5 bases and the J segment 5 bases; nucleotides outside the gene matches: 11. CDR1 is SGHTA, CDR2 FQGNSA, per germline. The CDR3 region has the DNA TGTGCCAGCAGCCCAGAGGCGGGGGGGCGGGGAGATACGCAGTATTTT. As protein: CASSPEAGGRGDTQYF.

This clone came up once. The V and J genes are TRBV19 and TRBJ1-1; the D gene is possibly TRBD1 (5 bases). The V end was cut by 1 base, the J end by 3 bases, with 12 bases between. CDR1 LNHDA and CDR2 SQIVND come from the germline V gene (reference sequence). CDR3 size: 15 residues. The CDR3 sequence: CASSIVGRGDTEAFF. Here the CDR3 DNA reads TGTGCCAGTAGTATAGTTGGTAGAGGGGACACTGAAGCTTTCTTT.

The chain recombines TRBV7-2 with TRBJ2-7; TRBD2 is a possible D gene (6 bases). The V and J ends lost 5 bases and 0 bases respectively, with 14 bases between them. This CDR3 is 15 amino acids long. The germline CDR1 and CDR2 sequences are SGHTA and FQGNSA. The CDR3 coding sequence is TGTGCCAGCAGCCTACAAGCGGGCAGCTCCTACGAGCAGTACTTC. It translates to CASSLQAGSSYEQYF.

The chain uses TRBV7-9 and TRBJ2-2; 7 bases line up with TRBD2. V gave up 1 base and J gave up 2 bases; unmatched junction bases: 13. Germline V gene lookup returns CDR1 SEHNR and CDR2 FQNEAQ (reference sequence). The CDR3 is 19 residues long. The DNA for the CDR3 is TGTGCCAGCAGCTTAGGCGGTCCTCGGGACTACCCAAACACCGGGGAGCTGTTTTTT. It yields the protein CASSLGGPRDYPNTGELFF.

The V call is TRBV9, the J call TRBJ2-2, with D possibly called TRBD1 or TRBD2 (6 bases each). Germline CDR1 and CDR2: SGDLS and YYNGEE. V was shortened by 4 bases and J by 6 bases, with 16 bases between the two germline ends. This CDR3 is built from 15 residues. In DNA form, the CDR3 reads TGTGCCAGCAGCCCCGAGGGGGGACGGGCCGGGGAGCTGTTTTTT. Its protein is CASSPEGGRAGELFF. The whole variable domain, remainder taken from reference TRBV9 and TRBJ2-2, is DSGVTQTPKHLITATGQRVTLRCSPRSGDLSVYWYQQSLDQGLQFLIQYYNGEERAKGNILERFSAQQFPDLHSELNLSSLELGDSALYFCASSPEGGRAGELFFGEGSRLTVL.

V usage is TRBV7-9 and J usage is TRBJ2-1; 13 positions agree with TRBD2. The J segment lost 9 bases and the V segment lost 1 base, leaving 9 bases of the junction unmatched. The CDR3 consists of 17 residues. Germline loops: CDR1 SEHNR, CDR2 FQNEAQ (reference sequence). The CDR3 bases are TGTGCCAGCAGCTTAGGCCCACTAGCGGGGGGGCATAGTGAGCAGTTCTTC. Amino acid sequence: CASSLGPLAGGHSEQFF.

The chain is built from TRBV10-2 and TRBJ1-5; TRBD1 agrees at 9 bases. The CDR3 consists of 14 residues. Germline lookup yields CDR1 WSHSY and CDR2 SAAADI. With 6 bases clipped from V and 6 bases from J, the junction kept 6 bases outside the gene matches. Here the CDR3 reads CASSGTGRSQPQHF. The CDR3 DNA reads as TGCGCCAGCAGCGGGACAGGGAGATCTCAGCCCCAGCATTTT.

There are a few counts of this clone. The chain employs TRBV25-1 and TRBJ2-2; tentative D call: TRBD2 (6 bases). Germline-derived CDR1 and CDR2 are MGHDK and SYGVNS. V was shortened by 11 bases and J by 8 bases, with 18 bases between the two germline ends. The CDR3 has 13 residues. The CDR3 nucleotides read TGTGCCGCCCAGGGACTGGGACGTGGGGAGCTGTTTTTT. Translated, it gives CAAQGLGRGELFF.